This TCR beta chain came from a study of beta chain features in type 1 diabetes. CDR1 and CDR2 (germline): SNHLY, FYNNEI. The CDR3 contains 14 residues. The ends were cut back, 7 bases at V and 0 bases at J, with 9 bases in the middle. Study-level findings and limits: The study found moderately but significantly shorter TCRB CDR3s in all four CD4+ subsets of Type 1 diabetes patients. There were fewer insertions and more deletions at the VDJ junctions of type 1 diabetes patients.

The sequenced template was cDNA made from the entire isolated RNA. Sequenced by immunoSEQ multiplex PCR; TCRdb stores in-frame clones only, minus some. Here the sample spans hundreds of thousands of clones, 11% to 15% being singletons. Comments on this clone: What it recognizes is unknown.

CD4+ cells of the naive, central memory, regulatory and stem cell-like memory types were sorted via CD45RO/CCR7/CD25/CD127/CD95/CD27. Sort purity for all populations was recorded as exceeding 98%. The sequencing input was naive CD4+ T cells from blood. The chain employs TRBV2 and TRBJ2-2, with unresolved D. This TCR was sampled from a man in his late teens or twenties with type 1 diabetes. The CDR3 region has the DNA TGTGCCAGCAAGGAGACAACGAACACCGGGGAGCTGTTTTTT. This gives the protein CASKETTNTGELFF.